This T cell receptor beta chain was obtained from a study of metastatic and nonmetastatic thyroid tumors. Study processing details: Construction of a distant-metastasis classifier for papillary thyroid cancer relied on CDR3 differences across clinicopathological groups. Using MiXCR, TCRdb re-called clones from the PCR reads. For this entry, the V and J calls and clone size follow TCRdb and not the study's own pipeline. The sample gives tens of thousands of clones, around 21% of which show up once; around 15% is in the top ten. Every patient underwent thyroid surgery untreated. CDR1 and CDR2 (germline): KGHSH, LQKENI. Trimming stripped 5 bases from V and 3 bases from J, with 20 bases between. The CDR3 is 18 amino acids. This clone has ten or more counts.

This rearrangement joins TRBV18 to TRBJ2-6, with a possible D match to TRBD1 (6 bases). Input material: blood. The sequence was collected from a female donor with papillary thyroid cancer or a benign thyroid nodule (not recorded which). Some clones in this sample may be carry-over from other donors' samples. DNA for the CDR3: TGTGCCAGCTCATCTACCTCTGACAGGAACGGTGGGGCCAACGTCCTGACTTTC. It yields the protein CASSSTSDRNGGANVLTF.